This TCR beta chain was retrieved from a study of chemoradiotherapy in HPV16-positive cancers. Of note for this clone: One base away lies a much larger clone, so this may be a sequencing read error. Different DNA sequences within this sample yield the same CDR3.

CDR1 and CDR2 from the germline V gene are LGHNA and YNFKEQ. This CDR3 region has 15 residues. The protocol was immunoSEQ multiplex PCR, while the TCRdb copy is restricted to in-frame clones and leaves out a portion. The sample lists roughly 21,000 clones, more than 75% occurring once. The origin of this receptor is a human donor with HPV-associated anogenital cancer. V gene TRBV4-2 combines with J gene TRBJ2-2; D unclear. This specimen consisted of blood, obtained from a patient who underwent chemoradiotherapy. CDR3 bases: TGTGCCAGCAGTCAAGAGGCTACGAACACCGGGGAGCTGTTTTTT. Protein: CASSQEATNTGELFF.